The sample holds a few counts of the clone carrying this TCR beta chain. Its antigen is still unknown. Constant-segment-primed 5'RACE gave TCR alpha and TCR beta cDNA libraries with sample barcodes and UMIs. TCRdb analysed the 5' RACE reads with MiXCR anew, one entry per CDR3 protein. This table holds 250,000 to 400,000 distinct CDR3 sequences, roughly 13% found once. This specimen belongs to a study of T-cell memory formation after mild COVID-19. The CDR3 is 15 residues long. The trim removed 2 bases at V and 3 bases at J, leaving 5 bases unmatched. General observations from the study: The CD4+ clones that contracted clustered mainly within CM and EM, and the CD8+ clones concentrated in EMRA. CD4+ bias marked clones expanding day 15 to 37, unlike balanced contracting clones. Proof of SARS-CoV-2 specificity was absent for the second-wave clones that crested on day 37.

Specimen: PBMCs or a T cell subset sorted from them (not recorded which). V is TRBV12-3 or TRBV12-4 and J is TRBJ2-3; TRBD1 matches at 7 bases. This TCR came from a man aged 18 to 29 who had mild COVID-19 (a few samples of this study predate the infection). Cell type and time point are not known. The CDR3: CASSLRQGRTDTQYF. The CDR3 bases are TGTGCCAGCAGTTTACGACAGGGTAGAACAGATACGCAGTATTTT.